The sequence of this TCR beta chain was determined in a study of CD8 T cells in ankylosing spondylitis. The CDR3 sequence is 14 residues long. V dropped 3 bases and J dropped 1 base, with 7 bases sitting between them. The germline gives CDR1 WSHSY, CDR2 SAAADI. This clonotype was seen ten or more times. TCRdb reprocessed the 5' RACE reads via MiXCR and lists one record per CDR3 protein. The table lists about 140,000 distinct CDR3 sequences, about a third of them singletons, with about 6.3% in the top ten. The chain employs TRBV10-2 and TRBJ1-5, with D unclear. Sequencing used synovial fluid, either unsorted or a sorted T cell fraction (not recorded which). The clonotype was recovered from a male donor with ankylosing spondylitis. The CDR3 protein is CASSESDSNQPQHF. DNA for the CDR3: TGCGCCAGCAGTGAATCCGACAGCAATCAGCCCCAGCATTTT.